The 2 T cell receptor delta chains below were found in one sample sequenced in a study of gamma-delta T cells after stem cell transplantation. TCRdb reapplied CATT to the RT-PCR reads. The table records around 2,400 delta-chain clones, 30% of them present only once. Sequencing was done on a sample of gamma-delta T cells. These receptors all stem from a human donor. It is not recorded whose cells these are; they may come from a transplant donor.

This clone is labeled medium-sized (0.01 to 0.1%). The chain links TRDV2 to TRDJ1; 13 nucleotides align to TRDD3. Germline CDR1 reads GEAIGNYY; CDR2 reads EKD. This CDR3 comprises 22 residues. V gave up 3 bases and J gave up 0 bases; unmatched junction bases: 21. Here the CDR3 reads CACDGVFLLGDTEGAYTDKLIF. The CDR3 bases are TGTGCCTGTGACGGCGTCTTCTTACTGGGGGATACGGAGGGGGCTTACACCGATAAACTCATCTTT.

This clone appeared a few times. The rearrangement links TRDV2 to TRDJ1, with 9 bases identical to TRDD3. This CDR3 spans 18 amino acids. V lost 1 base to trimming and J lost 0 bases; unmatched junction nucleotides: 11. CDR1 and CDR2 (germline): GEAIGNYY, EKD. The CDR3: CACDTLGAGGSYTDKLIF. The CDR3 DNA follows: TGTGCCTGTGACACTTTGGGAGCTGGGGGATCGTACACCGATAAACTCATCTTT.